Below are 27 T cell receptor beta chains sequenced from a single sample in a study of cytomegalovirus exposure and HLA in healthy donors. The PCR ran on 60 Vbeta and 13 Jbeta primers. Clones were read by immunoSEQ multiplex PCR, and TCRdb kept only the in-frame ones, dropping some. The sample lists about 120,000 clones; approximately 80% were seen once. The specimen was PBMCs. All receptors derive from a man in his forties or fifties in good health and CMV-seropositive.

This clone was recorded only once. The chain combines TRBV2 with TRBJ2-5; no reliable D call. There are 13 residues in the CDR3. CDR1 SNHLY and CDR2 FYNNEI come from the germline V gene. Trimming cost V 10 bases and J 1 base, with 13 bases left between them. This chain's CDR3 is CATQYHTQETQYF. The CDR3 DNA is TGTGCCACACAATATCACACCCAAGAGACCCAGTACTTC.

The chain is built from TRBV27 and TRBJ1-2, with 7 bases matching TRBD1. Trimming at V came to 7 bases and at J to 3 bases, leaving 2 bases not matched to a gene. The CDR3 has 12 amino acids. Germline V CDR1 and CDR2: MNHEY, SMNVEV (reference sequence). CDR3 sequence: CASNQGDYGYTF. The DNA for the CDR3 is TGTGCCAGCAACCAGGGGGACTATGGCTACACCTTC.

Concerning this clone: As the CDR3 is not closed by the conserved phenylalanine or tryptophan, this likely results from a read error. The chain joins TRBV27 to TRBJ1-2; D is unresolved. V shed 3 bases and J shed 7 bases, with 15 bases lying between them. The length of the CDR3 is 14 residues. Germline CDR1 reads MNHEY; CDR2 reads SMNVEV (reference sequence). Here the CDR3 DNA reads TGTGCCAGCAGTTTGTCCGGGCGAGGAGGTGGCTACACCCTC. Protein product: CASSLSGRGGGYTL.

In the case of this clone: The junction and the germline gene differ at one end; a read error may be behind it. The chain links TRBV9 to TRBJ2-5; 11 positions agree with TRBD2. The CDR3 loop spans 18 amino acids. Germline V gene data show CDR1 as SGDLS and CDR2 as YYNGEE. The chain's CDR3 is CVSTPTPSGGTKNETQYF. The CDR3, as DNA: TGTGTCAGCACCCCTACCCCTAGCGGGGGGACTAAGAATGAGACCCAGTACTTC.

The CDR3: CASSQDPAGGFYEQYF. In DNA, the CDR3 is TGTGCCAGCAGCCAAGATCCAGCGGGGGGTTTCTACGAGCAGTACTTC. The chain combines TRBV14 with TRBJ2-7; 9 bases match TRBD2. V was pared by 0 bases and J by 3 bases, with 6 bases of the junction left unmatched. From germline, CDR1 is SGHDN and CDR2 FVKESK. This CDR3 region has 16 residues.

The CDR3 spells CASSPPQGDEQFF. The DNA for the CDR3 is TGTGCCAGCAGCCCCCCTCAGGGCGATGAGCAGTTCTTC. The chain uses TRBV9 and TRBJ2-1, with a tentative D call TRBD1 (5 bases). The V gene's germline CDR1 is SGDLS and CDR2 YYNGEE. The V gene lost 4 bases and the J gene lost 8 bases, with 13 bases spanning the gap. This CDR3 region has 13 residues.

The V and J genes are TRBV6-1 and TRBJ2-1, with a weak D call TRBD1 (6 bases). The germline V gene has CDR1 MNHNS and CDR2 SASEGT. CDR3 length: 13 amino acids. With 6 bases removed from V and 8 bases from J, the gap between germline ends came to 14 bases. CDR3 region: CASSETGKHEQFF. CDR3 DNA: TGTGCCAGCAGCGAAACAGGGAAGCATGAGCAGTTCTTC.

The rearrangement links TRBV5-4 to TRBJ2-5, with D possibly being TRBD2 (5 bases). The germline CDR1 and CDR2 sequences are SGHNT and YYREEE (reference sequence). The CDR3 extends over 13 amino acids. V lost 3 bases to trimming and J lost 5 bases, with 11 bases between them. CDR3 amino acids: CASSSPRVETQYF. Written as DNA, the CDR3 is TGTGCCAGCAGCTCGCCGAGGGTTGAGACCCAGTACTTC.

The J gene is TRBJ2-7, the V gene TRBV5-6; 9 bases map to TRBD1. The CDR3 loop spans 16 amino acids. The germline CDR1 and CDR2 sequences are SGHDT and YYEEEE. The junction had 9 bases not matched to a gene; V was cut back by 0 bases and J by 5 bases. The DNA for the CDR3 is TGTGCCAGCAGCTTGGGTCACAGGGGGCGAAGTGACGAGCAGTACTTC. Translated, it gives CASSLGHRGRSDEQYF. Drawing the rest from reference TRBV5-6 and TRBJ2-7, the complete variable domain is DAGVTQSPTHLIKTRGQQVTLRCSPKSGHDTVSWYQQALGQGPQFIFQYYEEEERQRGNFPDRFSGHQFPNYSSELNVNALLLGDSALYLCASSLGHRGRSDEQYFGPGTRLTVT.

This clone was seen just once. The CDR3 region has the DNA TGCGCCAGCAGCCAAGCCGGGACTCTCCGGGCCCTCTCCTACGAGCAGTACTTC. It specifies CASSQAGTLRALSYEQYF. The chain employs TRBV4-1 and TRBJ2-7; D is perhaps TRBD2 (6 bases). V lost 1 base and J lost 0, with 19 bases in between. Germline assignment: CDR1 MGHRA and CDR2 YSYEKL. This CDR3 has 18 residues.

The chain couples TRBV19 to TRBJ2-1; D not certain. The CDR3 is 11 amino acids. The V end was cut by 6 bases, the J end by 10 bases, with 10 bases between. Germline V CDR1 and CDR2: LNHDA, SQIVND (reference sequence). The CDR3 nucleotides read TGTGCCAGTAGGGTCGGGTCGGAGCAGTTCTTC. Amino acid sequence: CASRVGSEQFF.

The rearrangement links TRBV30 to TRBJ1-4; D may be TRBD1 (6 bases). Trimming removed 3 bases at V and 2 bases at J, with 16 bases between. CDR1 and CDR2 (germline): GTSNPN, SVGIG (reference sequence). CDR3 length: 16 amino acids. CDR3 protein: CAWSHDSGVTNEKLFF. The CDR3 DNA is TGTGCCTGGAGCCATGACTCAGGGGTGACTAATGAAAAACTGTTTTTT. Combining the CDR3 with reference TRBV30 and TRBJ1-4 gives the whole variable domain SQTIHQWPATLVQPVGSPLSLECTVEGTSNPNLYWYRQAAGRGLQLLFYSVGIGQISSEVPQNLSASRPQDRQFILSSKKLLLSDSGFYLCAWSHDSGVTNEKLFFGSGTQLSVL.

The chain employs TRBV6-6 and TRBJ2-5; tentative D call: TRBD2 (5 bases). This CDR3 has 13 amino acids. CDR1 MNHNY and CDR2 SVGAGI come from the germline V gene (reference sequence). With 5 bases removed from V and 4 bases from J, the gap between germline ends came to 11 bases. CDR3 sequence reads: CASSRAVGETQYF. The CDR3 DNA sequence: TGTGCCAGCAGTCGAGCGGTGGGAGAGACCCAGTACTTC.

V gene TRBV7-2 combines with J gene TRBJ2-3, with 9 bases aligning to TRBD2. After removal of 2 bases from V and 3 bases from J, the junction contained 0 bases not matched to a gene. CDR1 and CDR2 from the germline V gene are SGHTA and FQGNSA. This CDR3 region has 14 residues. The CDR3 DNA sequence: TGTGCCAGCAGCTTACTAGCGGGGACAGATACGCAGTATTTT. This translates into CASSLLAGTDTQYF.

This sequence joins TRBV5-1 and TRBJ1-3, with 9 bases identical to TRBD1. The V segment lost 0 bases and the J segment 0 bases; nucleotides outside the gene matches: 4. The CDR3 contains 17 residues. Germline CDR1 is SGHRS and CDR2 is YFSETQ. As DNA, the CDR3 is TGCGCCAGCAGCTTGGTAGGACAGGGGCGCTCTGGAAACACCATATATTTT. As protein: CASSLVGQGRSGNTIYF.

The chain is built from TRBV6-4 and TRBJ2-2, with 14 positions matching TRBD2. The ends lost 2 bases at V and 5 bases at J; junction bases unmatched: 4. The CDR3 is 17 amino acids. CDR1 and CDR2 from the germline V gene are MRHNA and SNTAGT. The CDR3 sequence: CASSDTGLAGATGELFF. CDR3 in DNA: TGTGCCAGCAGTGACACGGGACTAGCGGGGGCGACCGGGGAGCTGTTTTTT.

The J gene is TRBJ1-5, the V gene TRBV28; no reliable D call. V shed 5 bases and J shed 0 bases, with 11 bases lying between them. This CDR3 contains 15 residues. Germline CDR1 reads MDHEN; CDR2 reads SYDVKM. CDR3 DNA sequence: TGTGCCAGCAGTCCCCTTGTGTATAGCAATCAGCCCCAGCATTTT. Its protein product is CASSPLVYSNQPQHF.

This chain's CDR3 is CSVTDDFNQPQHF. The CDR3 nucleotides are TGCAGCGTGACAGACGACTTTAATCAGCCCCAGCATTTT. This chain connects TRBV29-1 to TRBJ1-5, with a possible D match to TRBD1 (5 bases). This CDR3 region has 13 residues. Germline V lookup: CDR1 SQVTM, CDR2 ANQGSEA. Trimming removed 6 bases from V and 4 bases from J, with 13 bases in between.

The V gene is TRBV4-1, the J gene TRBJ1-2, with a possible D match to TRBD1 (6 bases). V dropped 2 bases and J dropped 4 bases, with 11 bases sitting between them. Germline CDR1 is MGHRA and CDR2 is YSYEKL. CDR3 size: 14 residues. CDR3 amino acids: CASSQPTGFYGYTF. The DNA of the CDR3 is TGCGCCAGCAGCCAACCGACAGGATTCTATGGCTACACCTTC.

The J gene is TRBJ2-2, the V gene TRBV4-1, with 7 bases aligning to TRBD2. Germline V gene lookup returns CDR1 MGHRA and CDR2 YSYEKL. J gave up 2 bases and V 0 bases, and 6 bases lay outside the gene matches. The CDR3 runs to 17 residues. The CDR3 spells CASSQDGLAENTGELFF. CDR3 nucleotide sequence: TGCGCCAGCAGCCAAGATGGCCTAGCGGAAAACACCGGGGAGCTGTTTTTT.

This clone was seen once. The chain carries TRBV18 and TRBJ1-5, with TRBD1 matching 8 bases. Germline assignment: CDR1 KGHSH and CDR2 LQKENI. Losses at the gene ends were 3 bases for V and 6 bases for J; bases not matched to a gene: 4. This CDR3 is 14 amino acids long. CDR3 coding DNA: TGTGCCAGCTCACCTGCCAGGGGGCTTCAGCCCCAGCATTTT. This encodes CASSPARGLQPQHF.

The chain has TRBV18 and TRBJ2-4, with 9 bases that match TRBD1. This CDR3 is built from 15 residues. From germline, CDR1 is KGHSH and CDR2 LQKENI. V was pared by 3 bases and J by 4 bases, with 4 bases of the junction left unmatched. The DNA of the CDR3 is TGTGCCAGCTCACCCGCGACAGGGGGGAAAAACATTCAGTACTTC. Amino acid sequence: CASSPATGGKNIQYF. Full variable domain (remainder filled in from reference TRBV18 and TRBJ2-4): NAGVMQNPRHLVRRRGQEARLRCSPMKGHSHVYWYRQLPEEGLKFMVYLQKENIIDESGMPKERFSAEFPKEGPSILRIQQVVRGDSAAYFCASSPATGGKNIQYFGAGTRLSVL.

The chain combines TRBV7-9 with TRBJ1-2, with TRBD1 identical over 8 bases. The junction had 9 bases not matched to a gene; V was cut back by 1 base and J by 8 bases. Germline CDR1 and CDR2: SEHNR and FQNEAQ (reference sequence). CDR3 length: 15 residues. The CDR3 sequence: CASSLVWQGAEGYTF. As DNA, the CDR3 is TGTGCCAGCAGCTTAGTGTGGCAGGGGGCTGAGGGCTACACCTTC. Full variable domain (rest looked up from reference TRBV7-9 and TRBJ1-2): DTGVSQNPRHKITKRGQNVTFRCDPISEHNRLYWYRQTLGQGPEFLTYFQNEAQLEKSRLLSDRFSAERPKGSFSTLEIQRTEQGDSAMYLCASSLVWQGAEGYTFGSGTRLTVV.

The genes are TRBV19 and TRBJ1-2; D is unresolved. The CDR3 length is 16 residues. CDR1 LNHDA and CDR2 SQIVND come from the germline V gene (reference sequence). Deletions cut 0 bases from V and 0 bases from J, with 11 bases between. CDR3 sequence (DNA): TGTGCCAGTAGTATAGATGTCGCGCTTGCTAACTATGGCTACACCTTC. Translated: CASSIDVALANYGYTF.

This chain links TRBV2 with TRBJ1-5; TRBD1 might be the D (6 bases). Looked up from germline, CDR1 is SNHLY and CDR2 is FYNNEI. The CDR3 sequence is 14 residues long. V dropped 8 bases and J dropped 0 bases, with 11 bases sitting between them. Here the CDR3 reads CASGWDNSNQPQHF. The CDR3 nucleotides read TGTGCCAGCGGGTGGGACAATAGCAATCAGCCCCAGCATTTT.

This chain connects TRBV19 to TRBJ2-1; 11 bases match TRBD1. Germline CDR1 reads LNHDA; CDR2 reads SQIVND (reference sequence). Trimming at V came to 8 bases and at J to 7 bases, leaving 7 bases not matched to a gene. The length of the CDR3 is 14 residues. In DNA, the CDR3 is TGTGCCAGTGGTAGGGGACAGGGGGTAAATGAGCAGTTCTTC. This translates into CASGRGQGVNEQFF.

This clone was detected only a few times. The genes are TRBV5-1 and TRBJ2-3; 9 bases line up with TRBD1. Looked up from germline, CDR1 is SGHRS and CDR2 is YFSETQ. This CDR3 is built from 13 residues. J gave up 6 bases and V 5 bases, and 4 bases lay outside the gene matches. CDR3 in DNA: TGCGCCAGCAGAACAGGGGGCAGTGATACGCAGTATTTT. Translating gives CASRTGGSDTQYF.